This T cell receptor (beta chain) was profiled in a study of blood T cell repertoires in COVID-19. Using immunoSEQ multiplex PCR, the repertoire was profiled, and TCRdb retains in-frame clones only, with some absent. The sample includes over 90,000 clones, 70% to 90% of them seen just once. The receptor was derived from a man between 45 and 60 years old with active COVID-19. Source material: peripheral blood.

CDR3 in amino acids: CASSRGQGPGNTIYF. The CDR3 DNA follows: TGTGCCAGCAGTCGAGGACAGGGTCCCGGAAACACCATATATTTT. The chain couples TRBV6-5 to TRBJ1-3, with 8 bases that match TRBD1. The CDR3 runs to 15 residues. V lost 5 bases, J lost 4 bases, and 7 bases stayed unmatched. Germline assignment: CDR1 MNHEY and CDR2 SVGAGI.